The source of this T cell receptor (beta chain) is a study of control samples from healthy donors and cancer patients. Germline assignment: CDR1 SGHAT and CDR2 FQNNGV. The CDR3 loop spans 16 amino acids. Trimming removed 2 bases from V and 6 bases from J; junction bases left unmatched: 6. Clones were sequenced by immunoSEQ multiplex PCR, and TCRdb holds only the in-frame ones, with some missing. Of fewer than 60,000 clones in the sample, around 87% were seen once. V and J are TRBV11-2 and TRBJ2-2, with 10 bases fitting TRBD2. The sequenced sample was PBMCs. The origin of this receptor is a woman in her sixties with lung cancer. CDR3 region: CASSLSLAGVSGELFF. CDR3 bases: TGTGCCAGCAGCTTAAGCCTAGCGGGAGTTTCCGGGGAGCTGTTTTTT.